This T cell receptor (beta chain) appears in the sequencing data of a study of cytomegalovirus exposure and HLA in healthy donors. Study context: Early on, a data release was issued that held 65 million to 100 million unique TCRs from HLA-typed donors.

PCR was performed using 60 Vbeta and 13 Jbeta primers. Profiled with immunoSEQ multiplex PCR; TCRdb holds only in-frame clones, not every one. The repertoire includes 110,000 or so clones, 70% to 85% of them detected once, and 4% to 5% sits in the top ten. As regards this clone: Antigen: not known.

The study, taken as a whole, reports: Associated with cytomegalovirus, according to the listing, were 170 or so TCR beta chains. Several of the most significant clusters appeared linked to common viral pathogens, based on a later analysis. It was reportedly the case that the classifier diagnosed cytomegalovirus status with high specificity and sensitivity.

The sequenced material came from PBMCs. This receptor was obtained from a woman in her thirties or forties in good health and CMV-seropositive.

CDR3: CASSLTGMDSPLHF. The CDR3, as DNA: TGCGCCAGCAGCTTGACAGGGATGGATTCACCCCTCCACTTT. This chain links TRBV5-1 with TRBJ1-6; perhaps TRBD1 as D (6 bases). CDR1 and CDR2 from the germline V gene are SGHRS and YFSETQ. Trimming took 1 base from V and 8 from J, leaving 10 bases between them. The CDR3 runs to 14 residues.